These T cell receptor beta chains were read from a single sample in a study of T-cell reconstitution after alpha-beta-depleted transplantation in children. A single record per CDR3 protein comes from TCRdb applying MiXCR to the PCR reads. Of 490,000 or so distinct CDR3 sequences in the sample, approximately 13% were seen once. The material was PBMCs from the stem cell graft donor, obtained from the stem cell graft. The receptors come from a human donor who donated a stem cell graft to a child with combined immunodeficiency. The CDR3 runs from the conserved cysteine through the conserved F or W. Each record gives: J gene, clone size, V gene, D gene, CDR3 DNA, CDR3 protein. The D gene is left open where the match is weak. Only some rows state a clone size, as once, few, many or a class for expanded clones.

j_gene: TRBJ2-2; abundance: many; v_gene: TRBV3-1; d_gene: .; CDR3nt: TGTGCCAGCAGCCAAGTGAACCTTTACACCGGGGAGCTGTTTTTT; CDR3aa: CASSQVNLYTGELFF
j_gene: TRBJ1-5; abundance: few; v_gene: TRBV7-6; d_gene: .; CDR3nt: TGTGCCAGCAGCATGGACGAAGGGGGCAATCAGCCCCAGCATTTT; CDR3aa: CASSMDEGGNQPQHF
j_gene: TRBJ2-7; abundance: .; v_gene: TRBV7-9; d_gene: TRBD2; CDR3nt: TGTGCCAGCAGCTTCGGTAGCGGGGGGCCCTCCTACGAGCAGTACTTC; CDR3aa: CASSFGSGGPSYEQYF
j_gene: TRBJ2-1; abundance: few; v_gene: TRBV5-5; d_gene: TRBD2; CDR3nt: TGTGCCAGCAGCCCCCGGACTAGCGGGAAGGAGGGCTGGCAGTTCTTC; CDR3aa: CASSPRTSGKEGWQFF
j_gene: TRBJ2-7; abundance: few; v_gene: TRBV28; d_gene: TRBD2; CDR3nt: TGTGCCAGCAGTTCTCCCGGACTAGCGGAAAGCTCCTACGAGCAGTACTTC; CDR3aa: CASSSPGLAESSYEQYF
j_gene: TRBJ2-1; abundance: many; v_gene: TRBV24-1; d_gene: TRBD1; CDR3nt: TGTGCCACCAGTGATTTCCGGGACAGGCTTCAATGGGGCTACAATGAGCAGTTCTTC; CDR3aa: CATSDFRDRLQWGYNEQFF
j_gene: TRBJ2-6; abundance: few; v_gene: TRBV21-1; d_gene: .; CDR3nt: TGTGCCAGCAGCAAAGTGTGCAGGGGGAAATCTGGGGCCAACGTCCTGACTTTC; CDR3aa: CASSKVCRGKSGANVLTF
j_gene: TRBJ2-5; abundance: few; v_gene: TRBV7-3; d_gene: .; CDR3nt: TGTGCCAGCAGCCGCCCCGGAAGGGGGGAGACCCAGTACTTC; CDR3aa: CASSRPGRGETQYF
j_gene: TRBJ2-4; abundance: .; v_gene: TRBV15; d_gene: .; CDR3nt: TGTGCCACCAGCAGAGAGGGGGGCGTCGTAGGCATTCAGTACTTC; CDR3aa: CATSREGGVVGIQYF
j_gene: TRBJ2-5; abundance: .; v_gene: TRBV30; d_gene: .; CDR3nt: TGTGCCTGGGAAGACGAGGGGGCGGGGGAGACCCAGTACTTC; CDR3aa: CAWEDEGAGETQYF
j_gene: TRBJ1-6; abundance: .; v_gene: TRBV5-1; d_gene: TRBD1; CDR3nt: TGCGCCAGCAGCCCACGACAGGGAAGCCCTAATTCACCCCTCCACTTT; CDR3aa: CASSPRQGSPNSPLHF
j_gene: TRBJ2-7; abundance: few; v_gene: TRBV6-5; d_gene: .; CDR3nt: TGTGCCAGCAGTTACATGTCTAGCCCTACCTACGAGCAGTACTTC; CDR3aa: CASSYMSSPTYEQYF
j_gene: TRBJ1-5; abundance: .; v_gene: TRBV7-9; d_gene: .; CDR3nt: TGTGCCAGCAGCCCCGGCGGGTACAATCAGCCCCAGCATTTT; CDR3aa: CASSPGGYNQPQHF
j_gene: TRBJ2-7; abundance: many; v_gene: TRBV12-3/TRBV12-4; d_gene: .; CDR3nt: TGTGCCAGCAGTTCCCTCGCTGTTGACGAGCAGTACTTC; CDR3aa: CASSSLAVDEQYF
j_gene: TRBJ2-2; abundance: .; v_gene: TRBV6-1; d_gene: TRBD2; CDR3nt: TGTGCCAGCACCAACAGCGGGAGGGGCACCGGGGAGCTGTTTTTT; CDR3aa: CASTNSGRGTGELFF
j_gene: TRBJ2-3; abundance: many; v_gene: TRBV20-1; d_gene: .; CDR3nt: TGCAGTGCTAGTCTGAGCGACGGAAACACAGATACGCAGTATTTT; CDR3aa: CSASLSDGNTDTQYF
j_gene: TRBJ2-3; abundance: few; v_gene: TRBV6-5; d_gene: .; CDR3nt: TGTGCCAGCCACCCGGAGGGCCCCGTCTATACGCAGTATTTT; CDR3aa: CASHPEGPVYTQYF
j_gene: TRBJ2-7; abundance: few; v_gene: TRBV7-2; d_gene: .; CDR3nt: TGTGCCAGCAGCTTTTACGCCTCCTACGAGCAGTACTTC; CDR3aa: CASSFYASYEQYF
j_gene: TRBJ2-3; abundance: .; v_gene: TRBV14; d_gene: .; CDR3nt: TGTGCCAGCAGCCGCCCGCACGGGAATACGCAGTATTTT; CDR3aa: CASSRPHGNTQYF
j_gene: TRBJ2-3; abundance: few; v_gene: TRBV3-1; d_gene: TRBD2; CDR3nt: TGTGCCAGCAGTTTCTCGACTAGCGGGAGAGGTGGAGCAGATACGCAGTATTTT; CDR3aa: CASSFSTSGRGGADTQYF
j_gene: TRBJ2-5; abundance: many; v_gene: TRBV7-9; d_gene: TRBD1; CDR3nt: TGTGCCAGCAGTCGGACAGGGGAGGGGGGGACCCAGTACTTC; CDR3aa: CASSRTGEGGTQYF
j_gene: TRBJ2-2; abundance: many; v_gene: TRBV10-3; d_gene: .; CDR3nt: TGTGCCATCAGTGAGTCGGCTAGCTTTGGCACCGGGGAGCTGTTTTTT; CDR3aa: CAISESASFGTGELFF
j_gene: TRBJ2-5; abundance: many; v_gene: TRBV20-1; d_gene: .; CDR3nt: TGCAGTGCTAGACCTGCCTCGGCGAGACAAGAGACCCAGTACTTC; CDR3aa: CSARPASARQETQYF